This record looks at one T cell receptor (beta chain) sequence and its context. The PCR employed 60 Vbeta primers together with 13 Jbeta primers. Assay used: immunoSEQ multiplex PCR; TCRdb lists only in-frame clones, some missing. The sample has 150,000 to 200,000 clones, approximately 78% seen once. This sample was included in a study of cytomegalovirus exposure and HLA in healthy donors. Trimming at V came to 3 bases and at J to 5 bases, leaving 2 bases not matched to a gene. This CDR3 has 14 residues. Germline V gene sequence: CDR1 LNHNV, CDR2 YYDKDF (reference sequence). The rearrangement links TRBV15 to TRBJ2-7, with 12 bases matching TRBD1. Sequenced sample: PBMCs. This sequence originates from a woman aged 50 to 65 in good health and CMV-seropositive. CDR3 residues: CATSSRDRGHEQYF. CDR3 nucleotides: TGTGCCACCAGCAGCCGGGACAGGGGGCACGAGCAGTACTTC.